A selection of T cell receptor beta chains follows, all from one sample in a study of OX40 agonist ivuxolimab in advanced cancers. TCRdb keeps only in-frame clones here, not all; method: immunoSEQ multiplex PCR. The table shows more than 45,000 clones, with roughly 87% occurring only once. The input for sequencing was CD4+ or CD8+ T cells sorted from blood, taken in a trial of the OX40 agonist ivuxolimab. These receptors were taken from an adult with an advanced solid tumor such as melanoma, head and neck, liver or kidney cancer. The CDR3 runs from the conserved cysteine through the conserved F or W. Each record gives: CDR3 protein, V gene, J gene.

CASSPQWREGYNEQFF,TRBV5-1,TRBJ2-1
CASSRGTNQPQHF,TRBV27,TRBJ1-5
CASRGYDVGLGETQYF,TRBV2,TRBJ2-5
CASSQGREAFF,TRBV27,TRBJ1-1
CASSLRGQMDSNEQFF,TRBV7-8,TRBJ2-1
CASSPMNKGDGEQYF,TRBV5-1,TRBJ2-7
CASTGTGKHYEQYF,TRBV27,TRBJ2-7
CASSSSEDLYNEQFF,TRBV27,TRBJ2-1
CASSLTGTSRDEQFF,TRBV28,TRBJ2-1
CASGGGKADYRSYNEQFF,TRBV2,TRBJ2-1
CASSLSRQRQETQYF,TRBV13,TRBJ2-5
CASSAGQGWGNTIYF,TRBV5-1,TRBJ1-3
CASIQGHTEAFF,TRBV2,TRBJ1-1
CASSFFAGGAETQYF,TRBV28,TRBJ2-5
CASSLTGKVQPQHF,TRBV28,TRBJ1-5
CASSPGLSVSGRAEQYF,TRBV7-9,TRBJ2-7
CASSFGSSPLHF,TRBV5-6,TRBJ1-6
CASSPSPRGKGLFF,TRBV6-5,TRBJ1-4
CSVSWETNYGYTF,TRBV29-1,TRBJ1-2
CASTQGLDSPLHF,TRBV27,TRBJ1-6
CASSLSLAENYNEQFF,TRBV27,TRBJ2-1
CASSQTTLADLLNEQFF,TRBV18,TRBJ2-1
CASPDRTGGNYGYTF,TRBV2,TRBJ1-2
CATSLAGGGNEQFF,TRBV6-6,TRBJ2-1
CASSVDGGDDEQFF,TRBV9,TRBJ2-1
CASSPRGDEQFF,TRBV9,TRBJ2-1
CASSGINYNEQFF,TRBV9,TRBJ2-1
CASSWTGAGSPLHF,TRBV28,TRBJ1-6
CASSFTSNTEAFF,TRBV5-1,TRBJ1-1
CASSPRGGRDKNIQYF,TRBV6-6,TRBJ2-4
CASSGTGGSYGYTF,TRBV9,TRBJ1-2
CASSLGGTNGYTF,TRBV28,TRBJ1-2
CASSQDSRPTIMNTEAFF,TRBV4-3,TRBJ1-1